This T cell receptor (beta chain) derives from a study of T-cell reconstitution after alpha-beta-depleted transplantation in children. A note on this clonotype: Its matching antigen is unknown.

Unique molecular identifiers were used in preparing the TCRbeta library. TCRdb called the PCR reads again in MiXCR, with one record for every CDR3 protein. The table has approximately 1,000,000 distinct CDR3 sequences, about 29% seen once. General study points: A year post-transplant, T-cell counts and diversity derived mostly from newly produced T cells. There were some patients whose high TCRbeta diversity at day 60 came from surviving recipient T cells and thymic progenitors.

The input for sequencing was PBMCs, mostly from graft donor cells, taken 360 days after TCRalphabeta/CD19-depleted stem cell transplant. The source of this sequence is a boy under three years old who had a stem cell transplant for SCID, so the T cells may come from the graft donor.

The DNA of the CDR3 is TGTGCCAGCAGTTTAGACAGATACTTGGAAGAGACCCAGTACTTC. Translation: CASSLDRYLEETQYF. This chain links TRBV12-3 or TRBV12-4 with TRBJ2-5, with unresolved D. This CDR3 spans 15 amino acids. With 1 base removed from V and 3 bases from J, the gap between germline ends came to 12 bases.